The entry below gives a single TCR beta chain sequence along with its context. Its antigen remains unidentified. CDR3 length equals 14 residues. The V gene lost 3 bases and the J gene lost 1 base, with 9 bases spanning the gap. CDR1 ENHRY and CDR2 SYGVKD come from the germline V gene. These data come from a study of T-cell memory formation after mild COVID-19. For the study at large: Largely, the TCR clusters proved donor specific. Study results and limitations: Clones that got smaller from day 15 to 85 had even CD4/CD8, while clones growing later tipped toward CD4+. Some responding clones appeared in pre-infection memory, suggesting cross-reactive memory joined.

It was 5'RACE with constant-segment primers that produced the TCR alpha and TCR beta cDNA libraries, which carried sample barcodes and UMIs. One entry per CDR3 protein, called by TCRdb with MiXCR from the 5' RACE reads. The data show hundreds of thousands of distinct CDR3 sequences, 25% to 30% seen once. The rearrangement links TRBV10-3 to TRBJ1-1; D gene unclear. The receptor was isolated from an adult woman who had mild COVID-19 (a few samples of this study predate the infection). Cell type and time point are not known. Input material: PBMCs or a T cell subset sorted from them (not recorded which). The CDR3 DNA reads as TGTGCCATCAGTGATGGCAGGCGGAACACTGAAGCTTTCTTT. It is translated as CAISDGRRNTEAFF.